Many counts were recorded for the clone carrying this T cell receptor (beta chain). The time point denotes: newly diagnosed GD, antithyroid drugs for less than 3 months. Isolated PBMC RNA provided the starting material for the TCR library. The data stem from a study of regulatory T cells in long-lasting Graves disease. This CDR3 contains 14 residues. V lost 6 bases and J 5 bases, leaving 14 bases between the germline ends. The germline gives CDR1 MNHNS, CDR2 SASEGT. The authors built TCR beta libraries using iRepertoire HTBI primers and Arm-PCR of CDR3 regions. TCRdb reprocessed the multiplex PCR reads with MiXCR, giving one entry per CDR3 protein. The sample contains about 440,000 distinct CDR3 sequences, 16% of which appear only once. Another study also made use of these data, one on T cells in Graves' hyperthyroidism and ophthalmopathy. That work adds: Any patient presenting with uncontrolled infection, other autoimmune disease, pregnancy or lactation was left out.

This chain joins TRBV6-1 and TRBJ1-5; TRBD1 is a possible D gene (6 bases). This receptor was obtained from a woman between 25 and 40 years old with Graves disease. The sample was peripheral blood mononuclear cells (PBMCs), taken at new diagnosis, from a patient treated with antithyroid drugs. This CDR3 is CASSEGDFYQPQHF. CDR3 sequence (DNA): TGTGCCAGCAGCGAGGGGGACTTTTATCAGCCCCAGCATTTT.